These 5 T cell receptor beta chains originate from one sample sequenced in a study of CD8+CD57+ T cells in acquired aplastic anemia. Patients sequenced had flow cytometry evidence of CD8+CD57+ cell expansion. TCR beta VDJ and CDR3 were profiled, and genomic DNA was the template. One entry per CDR3 protein, called by TCRdb with MiXCR from the reads. The table shows approximately 470,000 distinct CDR3 sequences, with about a third occurring only once. Material for sequencing was sorted CD4+, CD8+, or CD8+CD57+ T cells (not recorded which) from PBMCs. Every receptor here comes from a human donor with aplastic anemia.

V usage is TRBV29-1 and J usage is TRBJ2-7; TRBD1 matches at 10 bases. V was pared by 8 bases and J by 6 bases, with 16 bases of the junction left unmatched. The CDR3 length is 15 residues. Germline V gene sequence: CDR1 SQVTM, CDR2 ANQGSEA. The CDR3 loop reads CSPQPGQGLSVEQYV. DNA of the CDR3: TGCAGCCCTCAGCCGGGACAGGGGCTTTCGGTCGAGCAGTACGTC.

This clonotype appeared many times. The rearrangement joins TRBV7-2 to TRBJ1-3, with D perhaps TRBD1 (6 bases). The CDR3 spans 14 residues. The V end was cut by 6 bases, the J end by 4 bases, with 13 bases between. The germline gives CDR1 SGHTA, CDR2 FQGNSA. CDR3 sequence reads: CASRSPGAGNTIYF. The CDR3 DNA sequence: TGTGCCAGCAGAAGTCCGGGGGCGGGAAACACCATATATTTT.

V is TRBV2 and J is TRBJ1-2, with TRBD1 matching 7 bases. V shed 4 bases and J 7 bases; nucleotides not matched to a gene: 12. Germline CDR1 is SNHLY and CDR2 is FYNNEI. The CDR3 contains 15 residues. In nucleotides, the CDR3 is TGTGCCAGCAGTGCCGACAGGGCCGCCCGGAGTGGCTACACCTTC. Residues: CASSADRAARSGYTF.

At least ten counts were recorded for this clonotype. The chain carries TRBV10-3 and TRBJ2-3; 9 bases match TRBD1. The CDR3 has 13 residues. Germline trimming cut 10 bases from V and 3 bases from J; bases unmatched to any gene: 5. Germline CDR1 reads ENHRY; CDR2 reads SYGVKD. The DNA for the CDR3 is TGTGCCACCCGGGACAGGGAAACAGATACGCAGTATTTT. This sequence encodes CATRDRETDTQYF.

This clonotype has just a few counts. The chain uses TRBV7-6 and TRBJ1-3; D gene uncertain. The ends were cut back, 5 bases at V and 0 bases at J, with 14 bases in the middle. Germline V gives CDR1 SGHVS, CDR2 FNYEAQ. This CDR3 has 16 amino acids. This chain's CDR3 is CASSPSSGNSGNTIYF. CDR3 in DNA: TGTGCCAGCAGCCCCTCCTCGGGAAACTCTGGAAACACCATATATTTT.